This T cell receptor beta chain was retrieved from a study of T cell repertoires in cytomegalovirus infection. Study at large: In public TCR beta signatures, there were indications of both CMV infection and matching HLA type.

This clonotype has only a few counts. The antigen is undetermined. From the reads, TCRdb called clonotypes with MiXCR, one entry per CDR3 protein. The sample records approximately 550,000 distinct CDR3 sequences, more than 15% being singletons. The study's findings and limits: Carriers of CMV plus the relevant HLA were identified by cumulative public TCR beta family frequency. HLA-C-restricted TCR beta clonotypes specific for CMV led the ex vivo response.

Germline V gives CDR1 SGHRS, CDR2 YFSETQ. This CDR3 spans 12 amino acids. V lost 4 bases to trimming and J lost 8 bases; unmatched junction nucleotides: 2. Sequencing was performed on CD8+ T cells from PBMCs. This chain joins TRBV5-1 and TRBJ2-1; 8 bases align to TRBD1. The sequence was obtained from a human donor in good health (CMV status not recorded). Some clones in this sample may be carry-over from other donors' samples. In DNA, the CDR3 is TGCGCCAGCAGCGCGACAGGGGATGAGCAGTTCTTC. It specifies CASSATGDEQFF. Full variable domain (rest looked up from reference TRBV5-1 and TRBJ2-1): KAGVTQTPRYLIKTRGQQVTLSCSPISGHRSVSWYQQTPGQGLQFLFEYFSETQRNKGNFPGRFSGRQFSNSRSEMNVSTLELGDSALYLCASSATGDEQFFGPGTRLTVL.